This TCR beta chain originates from a study of blood T cell repertoires in COVID-19. This table comes from immunoSEQ multiplex PCR, and its TCRdb copy is limited to in-frame clones, with some not included. The sample carries around 230,000 clones, around 90% recorded once. The clonotype was recovered from a woman younger than 45 who had recovered from COVID-19. Specimen: PBMCs or T cells enriched from blood (not recorded which).

The CDR3 spells CATSRGGTGANVLTF. The CDR3 coding sequence is TGTGCCACCAGCAGAGGGGGCACTGGGGCCAACGTCCTGACTTTC. This rearrangement joins TRBV15 to TRBJ2-6; tentatively, D is TRBD1 (5 bases). V shed 1 base and J shed 2 bases, with 6 bases lying between them. The germline V gene has CDR1 LNHNV and CDR2 YYDKDF (reference sequence). The CDR3 contains 15 residues. Full variable domain (outside the CDR3, taken from reference TRBV15 and TRBJ2-6): DAMVIQNPRYQVTQFGKPVTLSCSQTLNHNVMYWYQQKSSQAPKLLFHYYDKDFNNEADTPDNFQSRRPNTSFCFLDIRSPGLGDTAMYLCATSRGGTGANVLTFGAGSRLTVL.